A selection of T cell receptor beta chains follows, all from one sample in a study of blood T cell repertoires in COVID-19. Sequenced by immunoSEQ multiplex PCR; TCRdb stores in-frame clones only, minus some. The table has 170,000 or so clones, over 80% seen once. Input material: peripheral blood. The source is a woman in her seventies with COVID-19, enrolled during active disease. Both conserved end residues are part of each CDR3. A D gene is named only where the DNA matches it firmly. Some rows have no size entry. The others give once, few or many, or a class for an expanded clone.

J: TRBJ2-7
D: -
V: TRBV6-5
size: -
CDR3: CASRGAGISYEQYF
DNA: TGTGCCAGCCGCGGGGCAGGTATTTCCTACGAGCAGTACTTC

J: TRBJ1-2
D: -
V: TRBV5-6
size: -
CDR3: CASSLVGHPNYGYTF
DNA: TGTGCCAGCAGCTTGGTGGGACATCCTAACTATGGCTACACCTTC

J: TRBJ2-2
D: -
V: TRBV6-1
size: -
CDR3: CASSEATPNTGELFF
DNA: TGTGCCAGCAGTGAAGCCACTCCGAACACCGGGGAGCTGTTTTTT

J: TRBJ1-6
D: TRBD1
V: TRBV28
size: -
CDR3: CASSFLDREHSPLHF
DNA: TGTGCCAGCAGTTTCCTGGACAGGGAACACTCACCCCTCCACTTT

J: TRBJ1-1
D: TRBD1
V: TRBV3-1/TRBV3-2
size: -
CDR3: CASGQGQNTEAFF
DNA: TGTGCCAGCGGACAGGGACAGAACACTGAAGCTTTCTTT

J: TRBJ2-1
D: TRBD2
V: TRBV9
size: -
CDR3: CASSPPGTRAGHEQFF
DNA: TGTGCCAGCAGTCCCCCCGGGACTAGAGCGGGCCATGAGCAGTTCTTC

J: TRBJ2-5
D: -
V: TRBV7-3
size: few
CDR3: CASSLTNRDRTQYF
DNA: TGTGCCAGCAGCTTAACAAACAGGGATAGGACCCAGTACTTC

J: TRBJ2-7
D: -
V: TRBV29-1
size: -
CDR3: CSVEGQTPYEQYF
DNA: TGCAGCGTTGAAGGGCAGACTCCCTACGAGCAGTACTTC

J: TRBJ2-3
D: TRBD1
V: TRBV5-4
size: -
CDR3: CASRVYLTGNQGGTDTQYF
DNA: TGTGCCAGCAGGGTCTACCTGACAGGGAACCAAGGGGGCACAGATACGCAGTATTTT

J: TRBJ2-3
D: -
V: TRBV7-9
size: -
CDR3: CASSFGGSTDTQYF
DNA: TGTGCCAGCAGCTTCGGCGGCAGCACAGATACGCAGTATTTT

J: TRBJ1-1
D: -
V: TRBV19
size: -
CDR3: CASSIRQMNTEAFF
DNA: TGTGCCAGTAGTATCAGACAGATGAACACTGAAGCTTTCTTT

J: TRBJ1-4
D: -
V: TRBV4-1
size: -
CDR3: CASSWIKGEKLFF
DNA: TGCGCCAGCAGTTGGATAAAGGGGGAAAAACTGTTTTTT

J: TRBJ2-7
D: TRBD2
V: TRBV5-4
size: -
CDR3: CASSRTSGRVYEQYF
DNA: TGTGCCAGCAGCCGGACTAGCGGGAGGGTTTACGAGCAGTACTTC

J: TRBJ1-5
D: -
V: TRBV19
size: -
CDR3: CASSIRIETVNQPQHF
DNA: TGTGCCAGTAGTATAAGGATCGAGACAGTAAATCAGCCCCAGCATTTT

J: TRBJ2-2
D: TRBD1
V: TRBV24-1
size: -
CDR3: CATSGGGLNTGELFF
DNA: TGTGCCACCAGTGGAGGGGGCCTGAACACCGGGGAGCTGTTTTTT

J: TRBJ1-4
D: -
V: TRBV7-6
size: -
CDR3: CASSLVGAGRITNEKLFF
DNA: TGTGCCAGCAGCTTAGTTGGGGCAGGACGTATAACTAATGAAAAACTGTTTTTT

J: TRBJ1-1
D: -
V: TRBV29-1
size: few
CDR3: CSVESGGSAFF
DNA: TGCAGCGTTGAGTCCGGGGGTTCGGCTTTCTTT

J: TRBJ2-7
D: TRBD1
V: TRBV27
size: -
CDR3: CASSLRAGGGYEQYF
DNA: TGTGCCAGCAGTTTAAGGGCAGGGGGCGGTTACGAGCAGTACTTC

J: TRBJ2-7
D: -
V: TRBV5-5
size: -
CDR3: CASSFDGLWADEQYF
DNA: TGTGCCAGCAGCTTTGATGGTCTATGGGCTGACGAGCAGTACTTC

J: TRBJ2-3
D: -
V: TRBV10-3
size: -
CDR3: CAINPTSTPDTQYF
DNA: TGTGCCATCAATCCCACTAGTACTCCAGATACGCAGTATTTT

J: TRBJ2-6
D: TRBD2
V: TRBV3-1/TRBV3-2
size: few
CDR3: CASSQQASGVSGANVLTF
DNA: TGTGCCAGCAGCCAACAGGCTAGCGGAGTCTCTGGGGCCAACGTCCTGACTTTC

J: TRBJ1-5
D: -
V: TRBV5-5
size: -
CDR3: CASRRGGTSNQPQHF
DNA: TGTGCCAGCAGGCGGGGCGGGACTAGCAATCAGCCCCAGCATTTT

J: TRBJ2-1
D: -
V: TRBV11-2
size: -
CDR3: CASSLDRNEQFF
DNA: TGTGCCAGCAGCTTAGATCGGAATGAGCAGTTCTTC

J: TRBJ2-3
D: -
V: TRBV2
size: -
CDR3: CASSRLITDTQYF
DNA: TGTGCCAGCAGTCGACTTATCACAGATACGCAGTATTTT

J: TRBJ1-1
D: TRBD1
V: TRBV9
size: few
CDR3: CASSVATGALNTEAFF
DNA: TGTGCCAGCAGCGTAGCAACAGGGGCGTTAAACACTGAAGCTTTCTTT

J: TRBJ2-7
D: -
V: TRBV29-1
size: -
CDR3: CSVGPSTATYEQYF
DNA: TGCAGCGTTGGCCCGTCGACAGCCACCTACGAGCAGTACTTC

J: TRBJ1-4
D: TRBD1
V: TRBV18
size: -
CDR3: CASSPRRGRMANEKLFF
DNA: TGTGCCAGCTCACCACGGAGGGGGCGCATGGCTAATGAAAAACTGTTTTTT

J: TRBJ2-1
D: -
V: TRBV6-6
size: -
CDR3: CAIRQDTYNEQFF
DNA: TGTGCCATCCGGCAGGACACATACAATGAGCAGTTCTTC

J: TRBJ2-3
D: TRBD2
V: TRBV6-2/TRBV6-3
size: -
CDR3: CASSYSSGSFGDTQYF
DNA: TGTGCCAGCAGTTATTCGAGCGGGAGTTTCGGAGATACGCAGTATTTT

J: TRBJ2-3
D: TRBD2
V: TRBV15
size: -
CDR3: CATSDGLAGRTDTQYF
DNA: TGTGCCACCAGCGACGGACTAGCGGGTCGAACAGATACGCAGTATTTT

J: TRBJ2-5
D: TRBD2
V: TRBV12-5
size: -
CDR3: CASGSGLAGQETQYF
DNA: TGTGCTAGTGGTTCGGGACTAGCGGGACAAGAGACCCAGTACTTC

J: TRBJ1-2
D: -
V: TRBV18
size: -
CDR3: CASSVDKNYGYTF
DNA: TGTGCCAGCTCAGTGGACAAAAACTATGGCTACACCTTC

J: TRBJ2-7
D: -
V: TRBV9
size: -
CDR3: CASSVPGGDEQYF
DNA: TGTGCCAGCAGCGTACCTGGCGGGGACGAGCAGTACTTC

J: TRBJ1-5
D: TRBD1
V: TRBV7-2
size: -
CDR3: CASSPDRGLSAQHF
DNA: TGTGCCAGCAGCCCTGACAGGGGGCTCTCGGCCCAGCATTTT

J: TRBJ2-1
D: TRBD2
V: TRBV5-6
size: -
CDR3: CASSLPGTSGSGEQFF
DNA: TGTGCCAGCAGCTTGCCCGGGACTAGCGGGAGTGGGGAGCAGTTCTTC

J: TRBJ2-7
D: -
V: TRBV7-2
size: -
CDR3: CASSLVGGAPYEQYF
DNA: TGTGCCAGCAGCTTAGTTGGCGGGGCCCCCTACGAGCAGTACTTC

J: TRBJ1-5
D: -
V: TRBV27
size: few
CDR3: CASRRAGVTQPQHF
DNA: TGTGCCAGCAGACGGGCAGGGGTTACCCAGCCCCAGCATTTT

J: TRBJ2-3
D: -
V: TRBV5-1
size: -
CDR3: CASSPGLLSTDTQYF
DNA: TGCGCCAGCAGCCCGGGACTGCTCAGCACAGATACGCAGTATTTT

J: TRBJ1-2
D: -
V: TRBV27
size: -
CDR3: CASSLLLGNANYGYTF
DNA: TGTGCCAGCAGTTTACTTCTCGGGAACGCTAACTATGGCTACACCTTC

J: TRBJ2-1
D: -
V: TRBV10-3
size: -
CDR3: CAISGKQGFRYNEQFF
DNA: TGTGCCATCAGTGGAAAACAGGGTTTTCGCTACAATGAGCAGTTCTTC

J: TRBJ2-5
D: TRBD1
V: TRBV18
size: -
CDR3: CASSPEGAPGETQYF
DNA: TGTGCCAGCTCACCAGAGGGGGCGCCGGGAGAGACCCAGTACTTC

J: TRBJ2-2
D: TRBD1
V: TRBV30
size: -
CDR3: CAWERQGANTGELFF
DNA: TGTGCCTGGGAGAGACAGGGGGCCAACACCGGGGAGCTGTTTTTT

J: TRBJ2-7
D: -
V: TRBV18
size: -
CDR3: CASSPPAFQRPLEYEQYF
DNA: TGTGCCAGCTCACCACCGGCGTTCCAGCGTCCCTTGGAGTACGAGCAGTACTTC

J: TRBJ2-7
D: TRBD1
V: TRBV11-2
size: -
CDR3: CASSRGGGVYEQYF
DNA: TGTGCCAGCAGCCGAGGGGGCGGCGTTTACGAGCAGTACTTC

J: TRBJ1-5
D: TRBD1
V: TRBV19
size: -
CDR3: CASNKGQLNSNQPQHF
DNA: TGTGCCAGTAATAAGGGACAGCTAAATAGCAATCAGCCCCAGCATTTT

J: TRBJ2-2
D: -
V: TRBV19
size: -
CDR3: CASSIRGNTGELFF
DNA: TGTGCCAGTAGTATCAGGGGGAACACCGGGGAGCTGTTTTTT

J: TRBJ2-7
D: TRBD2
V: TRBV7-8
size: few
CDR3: CASSLTSGGSREQYF
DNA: TGTGCCAGCAGCTTAACTAGCGGGGGCTCCCGGGAGCAGTACTTC

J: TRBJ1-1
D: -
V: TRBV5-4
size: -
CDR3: CASSADRTNDRF
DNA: TGTGCCAGCAGCGCAGACAGGACGAACGATCGATTT

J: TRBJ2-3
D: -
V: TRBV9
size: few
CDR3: CASSVQMVTDTQYF
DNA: TGTGCCAGCAGCGTACAGATGGTCACAGATACGCAGTATTTT

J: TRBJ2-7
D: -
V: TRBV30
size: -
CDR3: CAWSEDTEAYEQYF
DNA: TGTGCCTGGAGTGAGGACACTGAAGCCTACGAGCAGTACTTC

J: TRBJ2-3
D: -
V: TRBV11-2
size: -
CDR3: CASSYRASTDTQYF
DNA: TGTGCCAGCAGCTACAGGGCGAGCACAGATACGCAGTATTTT

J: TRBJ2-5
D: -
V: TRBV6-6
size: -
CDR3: CASSRYGSAEETQYF
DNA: TGTGCCAGCAGCCGATACGGATCGGCGGAAGAGACCCAGTACTTC

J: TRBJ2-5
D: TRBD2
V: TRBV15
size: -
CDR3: CATSTGTSGNLQETQYF
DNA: TGTGCCACCAGCACCGGGACTAGCGGGAATCTGCAAGAGACCCAGTACTTC

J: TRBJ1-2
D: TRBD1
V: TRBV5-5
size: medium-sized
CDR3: CASSFFVTGAYGYTF
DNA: TGTGCCAGCAGCTTTTTTGTGACAGGGGCCTATGGCTACACCTTC

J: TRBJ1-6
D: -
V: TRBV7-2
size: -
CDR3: CASSLQGRGSPLHF
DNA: TGTGCCAGCAGCTTACAGGGAAGGGGTTCACCCCTCCACTTT

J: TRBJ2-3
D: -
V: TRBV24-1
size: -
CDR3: CATSEAKSDTQYF
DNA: TGTGCCACCAGTGAAGCCAAGTCAGATACGCAGTATTTT

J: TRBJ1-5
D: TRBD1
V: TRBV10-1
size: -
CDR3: CASSGDRGQPQHF
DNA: TGCGCCAGCAGTGGGGACAGGGGCCAGCCCCAGCATTTT

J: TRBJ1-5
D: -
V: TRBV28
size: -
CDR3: CASSGAGNVQPQHF
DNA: TGTGCCAGCAGTGGTGCAGGGAACGTGCAGCCCCAGCATTTT

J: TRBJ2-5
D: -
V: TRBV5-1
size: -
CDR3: CASSLTSGIGTQYF
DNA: TGCGCCAGCAGCTTGACTAGTGGAATAGGGACCCAGTACTTC

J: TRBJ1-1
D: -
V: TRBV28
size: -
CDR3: CASSPTSTGVREAFF
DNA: TGTGCCAGCAGTCCAACTAGTACGGGGGTTCGTGAAGCTTTCTTT